Presented here are 31 T cell receptor beta chains from one specimen sequenced in a study of T cells in Graves' hyperthyroidism and ophthalmopathy. Amplified regions were TCR beta CDR3 sequences from RNA transcripts. The HTBI primer set was used in a first-round RT-PCR of the TCR CDR3. TCRdb recomputed calls from the multiplex PCR reads with MiXCR, one row per CDR3 protein. The sample has approximately 590,000 distinct CDR3 sequences, just over 45% seen once. The sequencing sample was made of peripheral blood or thyroid tissue (not recorded which). All receptors derive from a young woman with Graves' hyperthyroidism.

The chain carries TRBV11-1 and TRBJ1-6; D possibly corresponds to TRBD1 (5 bases). Per germline, CDR1 SGHAT and CDR2 FQDESV (reference sequence). The length of the CDR3 is 12 residues. V lost 6 bases and J 7 bases, leaving 7 bases between the germline ends. As DNA, the CDR3 is TGTGCCAGCAGATCAGGGAATTCACCCCTCCACTTT. It specifies CASRSGNSPLHF.

This clonotype was seen a few times. The chain carries TRBV5-1 and TRBJ1-2; D gene ambiguous. Germline CDR1 reads SGHRS; CDR2 reads YFSETQ. V was trimmed by 5 bases and J by 5 bases, leaving 19 bases between them. The CDR3 sequence is 15 residues long. CDR3 loop: CASRSVAEGLYGYTF. In nucleotides, the CDR3 is TGCGCCAGCAGGAGCGTTGCTGAGGGTCTGTATGGCTACACCTTC. The full variable domain, with the rest looked up from reference TRBV5-1 and TRBJ1-2, is KAGVTQTPRYLIKTRGQQVTLSCSPISGHRSVSWYQQTPGQGLQFLFEYFSETQRNKGNFPGRFSGRQFSNSRSEMNVSTLELGDSALYLCASRSVAEGLYGYTFGSGTRLTVV.

A few counts support this clonotype. The CDR3 sequence is CAISDRREKLFF. The CDR3 nucleotides are TGTGCCATCAGTGATCGGCGGGAAAAACTGTTTTTT. The chain couples TRBV10-3 to TRBJ1-4, with D unresolved. Germline V gene data show CDR1 as ENHRY and CDR2 as SYGVKD. V lost 3 bases and J 8 bases, leaving 7 bases between the germline ends. CDR3 length: 12 residues.

This clonotype showed up many times. The gene calls are TRBV24-1 and TRBJ2-5; TRBD1 matches at 7 bases. The CDR3 is made up of 13 amino acids. The germline CDR1 and CDR2 sequences are KGHDR and SFDVKD. Trimming cost V 4 bases and J 2 bases; bases outside gene matches: 0. CDR3 protein: CATSDRGQETQYF. The CDR3 nucleotides read TGTGCCACCAGTGACAGGGGGCAAGAGACCCAGTACTTC.

The sample holds many counts of this clonotype. DNA of the CDR3: TGTGCCATCAGTGAGTCGGCGGGGTTAGTGGCTTTCTTT. It encodes CAISESAGLVAFF. The rearrangement links TRBV10-3 to TRBJ1-1; D is uncertain. V lost 0 bases and J 11 bases, leaving 13 bases between the germline ends. This CDR3 is 13 amino acids long. Germline values: CDR1 ENHRY, CDR2 SYGVKD.

The gene calls are TRBV20-1 and TRBJ2-5, with TRBD2 identical over 9 bases. V gave up 5 bases and J gave up 7 bases; unmatched junction bases: 14. In germline, CDR1 is DFQATT, CDR2 SNEGSKA (reference sequence). The CDR3 length is 15 residues. The CDR3 reads CSAGLAGYTRATQYF. The CDR3 nucleotides read TGCAGTGCTGGGCTAGCGGGATATACGCGGGCGACCCAGTACTTC.

The chain is built from TRBV29-1 and TRBJ2-5; no reliable D call. This CDR3 region has 11 residues. The germline V gene encodes CDR1 SQVTM and CDR2 ANQGSEA. Between the trimmed V and J ends, which lost 8 bases and 3 bases, there was a span of 10 bases. CDR3 loop: CSLAQKETQYF. In DNA, the CDR3 is TGCAGCTTGGCCCAGAAAGAGACCCAGTACTTC.

There are a few counts of this clonotype. V is TRBV7-9 and J is TRBJ1-2, with 9 bases lining up with TRBD1. Germline V lookup: CDR1 SEHNR, CDR2 FQNEAQ (reference sequence). Trimming took 5 bases from V and 0 from J; bases not matched to a gene: 4. CDR3 size: 15 residues. The CDR3 sequence: CASSEQGAANYGYTF. CDR3 bases: TGTGCCAGCAGCGAACAGGGGGCAGCTAACTATGGCTACACCTTC.

This chain uses TRBV2 with TRBJ1-3; 10 bases are a match to TRBD1. V shed 5 bases and J 7 bases; nucleotides not matched to a gene: 11. Germline-derived CDR1 and CDR2 are SNHLY and FYNNEI. This CDR3 has 16 amino acids. CDR3 nucleotides: TGTGCCAGCAGTTTATCTCCCGGGACAGGGGCTAACACCATATATTTT. As protein: CASSLSPGTGANTIYF. Supplemented by reference TRBV2 and TRBJ1-3, the full variable domain reads EPEVTQTPSHQVTQMGQEVILRCVPISNHLYFYWYRQILGQKVEFLVSFYNNEISEKSEIFDDQFSVERPDGSNFTLKIRSTKLEDSAMYFCASSLSPGTGANTIYFGEGSWLTVV.

In this sample, this clonotype turned up once. V and J are TRBV19 and TRBJ2-7; 7 nucleotides match TRBD2. Germline values: CDR1 LNHDA, CDR2 SQIVND (reference sequence). This CDR3 region has 15 residues. V lost 5 bases to trimming and J lost 1 base; unmatched junction nucleotides: 8. The CDR3 here is CASSDVGGRSYEQYF. As DNA, the CDR3 is TGTGCCAGTAGTGATGTGGGAGGGAGGTCCTACGAGCAGTACTTC.

The sample holds one count of this clonotype. The rearrangement joins TRBV2 to TRBJ1-5; no clear D. The CDR3 length is 14 residues. V lost 1 base and J 7 bases, leaving 11 bases between the germline ends. Germline-derived CDR1 and CDR2 are SNHLY and FYNNEI. CDR3 loop: CASSEEGTAQPQHF. CDR3 DNA sequence: TGTGCCAGCAGTGAAGAGGGAACGGCGCAGCCCCAGCATTTT.

V usage is TRBV7-2 and J usage is TRBJ2-5; D is unresolved. Looked up from germline, CDR1 is SGHTA and CDR2 is FQGNSA. Between the trimmed V and J ends, which lost 0 bases and 2 bases, there was a span of 7 bases. The CDR3 runs to 14 residues. CDR3 residues: CASSLAIGQETQYF. DNA for the CDR3: TGTGCCAGCAGCTTAGCCATTGGACAAGAGACCCAGTACTTC.

This clonotype was seen at least ten times. The rearrangement links TRBV15 to TRBJ2-7; 8 bases fit TRBD2. The CDR3 loop spans 14 amino acids. J lost 6 bases, V lost 0 bases, and 4 bases had no gene match. Germline CDR1 reads LNHNV; CDR2 reads YYDKDF (reference sequence). The CDR3 reads CATSREGLVGEQYF. The CDR3, as DNA: TGTGCCACCAGCAGAGAGGGACTAGTCGGCGAGCAGTACTTC.

A few counts support this clonotype. This chain connects TRBV25-1 to TRBJ1-4; D is unclear. V lost 3 bases and J 0 bases, leaving 5 bases between the germline ends. The germline gives CDR1 MGHDK, CDR2 SYGVNS. The CDR3 extends over 14 amino acids. As DNA, the CDR3 is TGTGCCAGCAGTGAGACACCAACTAATGAAAAACTGTTTTTT. Protein sequence: CASSETPTNEKLFF. Full variable domain (rest looked up from reference TRBV25-1 and TRBJ1-4): EADIYQTPRYLVIGTGKKITLECSQTMGHDKMYWYQQDPGMELHLIHYSYGVNSTEKGDLSSESTVSRIRTEHFPLTLESARPSHTSQYLCASSETPTNEKLFFGSGTQLSVL.

The J gene is TRBJ2-6, the V gene TRBV13, with a weak D call TRBD1 (6 bases). Trimming removed 0 bases at V and 3 bases at J, with 18 bases between. This CDR3 region has 19 residues. Germline V gene lookup returns CDR1 PRHDT and CDR2 FYEKMQ (reference sequence). The CDR3: CASSLGPTGTSRGANVLTF. In DNA form, the CDR3 reads TGTGCCAGCAGCTTAGGCCCAACAGGGACCTCTCGTGGGGCCAACGTCCTGACTTTC.

This clonotype turned up a few times. The V gene is TRBV7-3, the J gene TRBJ1-4; D is undetermined. With 6 bases removed from V and 7 bases from J, the gap between germline ends came to 15 bases. The CDR3 totals 14 residues. Per the germline V gene, CDR1 is SGHTA and CDR2 is FQGTGA. DNA of the CDR3: TGTGCCAGCAGTTTCCTGTCTCGGGGTGAAAAACTGTTTTTT. Its translation is CASSFLSRGEKLFF.

The chain uses TRBV29-1 and TRBJ1-5; 10 nucleotides align to TRBD1. V shed 5 bases and J 2 bases; nucleotides not matched to a gene: 3. CDR3 size: 14 residues. Per the germline V gene, CDR1 is SQVTM and CDR2 is ANQGSEA. Here the CDR3 reads CSVRDRGRNQPQHF. The CDR3 DNA reads TGCAGCGTTAGGGACAGGGGTCGCAATCAGCCCCAGCATTTT.

V gene TRBV12-3 or TRBV12-4 combines with J gene TRBJ1-1; no clear D gene. V was clipped by 5 bases and J by 11 bases, with 9 bases between them. The CDR3 spans 10 residues. Here the CDR3 DNA reads TGTGCCAGCAGTCGGACGGTGGCTTTCTTT. Amino acids: CASSRTVAFF.

This chain's CDR3 is CSVEGLAVETQYF. The CDR3 DNA reads as TGCAGCGTTGAGGGACTAGCTGTAGAGACCCAGTACTTC. The gene calls are TRBV29-1 and TRBJ2-5, with 9 bases that match TRBD2. This CDR3 is 13 amino acids long. V was pared by 3 bases and J by 4 bases, with 3 bases of the junction left unmatched. Germline V lookup: CDR1 SQVTM, CDR2 ANQGSEA.

J is TRBJ1-5 and V is TRBV2; TRBD1 might be the D (6 bases). Germline CDR1 SNHLY, CDR2 FYNNEI. Trimming took off 11 bases at V and 0 bases at J, with 17 bases between the two ends. The CDR3 loop spans 15 amino acids. CDR3 DNA: TGTGCCGGACAGCGCGAAAGGGCTAGCAATCAGCCCCAGCATTTT. Translated, it gives CAGQRERASNQPQHF.

The gene calls are TRBV20-1 and TRBJ2-5; TRBD1 matches 9 bases. The CDR3 is 15 residues long. CDR1 and CDR2 from the germline V gene are DFQATT and SNEGSKA (reference sequence). The V and J ends lost 0 bases and 5 bases, in that order; junction bases with no gene match: 7. CDR3 DNA sequence: TGCAGTGCTAGAGATGGTGGGACAGGGAGGGAGACCCAGTACTTC. This sequence encodes CSARDGGTGRETQYF.

This rearrangement joins TRBV4-1 to TRBJ1-5; D gene ambiguous. The CDR3 spans 15 residues. The germline V gene has CDR1 MGHRA and CDR2 YSYEKL. Trimming took 5 bases from V and 1 from J, leaving 12 bases between them. The chain's CDR3 is CASSVSKESNQPQHF. The CDR3 bases are TGCGCCAGCAGCGTTTCCAAGGAAAGCAATCAGCCCCAGCATTTT.

Only a few counts were recorded for this clonotype. This chain joins TRBV16 and TRBJ1-4; D is undetermined. Looked up from germline, CDR1 is KGHSY and CDR2 is FQNENV. The CDR3 is made up of 14 amino acids. V was cut by 6 bases and J by 3 bases, with 11 bases left in between. The CDR3 sequence: CASSRGSANEKLFF. Written as DNA, the CDR3 is TGTGCCAGCAGTCGCGGCTCGGCTAATGAAAAACTGTTTTTT.

The table lists this clonotype with a count of one. This chain joins TRBV6-6 and TRBJ2-7; 9 nucleotides align to TRBD2. Germline-derived CDR1 and CDR2 are MNHNY and SVGAGI (reference sequence). The CDR3 consists of 14 residues. V shed 7 bases, J shed 2 bases, and the junction held 6 bases outside the gene matches. The CDR3 region has the DNA TGTGCCAGCAAAGCCGGACTAGCGACCTACGAGCAGTACTTC. Translating gives CASKAGLATYEQYF.

As concerns this clonotype: With a much larger clone just one base away, this may be a read error. V usage is TRBV10-3 and J usage is TRBJ2-7, with a tentative D call TRBD1 (6 bases). There are 14 residues in the CDR3. Germline V gene data show CDR1 as ENHRY and CDR2 as SYGVKD. The CDR3 DNA follows: TGTGCCACCTCAAACCGGGACACCTCCTACGGGCAGTACTTC. Encoded protein: CATSNRDTSYGQYF.

The rearrangement links TRBV9 to TRBJ2-5; D may be TRBD2 (6 bases). The CDR3 is 15 amino acids. Trimming cost V 0 bases and J 11 bases, with 20 bases left between them. The germline V gene encodes CDR1 SGDLS and CDR2 YYNGEE. CDR3 region: CASSVASVEGYKQYF. The CDR3 region has the DNA TGTGCCAGCAGCGTAGCATCGGTGGAGGGGTACAAGCAGTACTTC.

A remark on this clonotype: An end of the junction does not agree with germline; a read error may underlie this. This sequence joins TRBV10-3 and TRBJ1-2; D is undetermined. CDR3 length: 13 residues. CDR1 ENHRY and CDR2 SYGVKD come from the germline V gene. CDR3 sequence: CASSYTRNYGYTF. The CDR3 DNA sequence: TGTGCCAGCAGTTACACCAGGAACTATGGCTACACCTTC.

This clonotype is classed as medium-sized. CDR3 amino acids: CATSDWGRETQYF. CDR3 nucleotides: TGTGCCACCAGTGATTGGGGTAGGGAGACCCAGTACTTC. The J gene is TRBJ2-5, the V gene TRBV24-1; D is unclear. V was pared by 2 bases and J by 5 bases, with 8 bases between. The germline V gene has CDR1 KGHDR and CDR2 SFDVKD. The CDR3 has 13 residues.

J is TRBJ2-7 and V is TRBV2; TRBD1 matches 9 bases. Losses at the gene ends were 8 bases for V and 0 bases for J; bases not matched to a gene: 2. This CDR3 contains 13 residues. Germline V gene sequence: CDR1 SNHLY, CDR2 FYNNEI. This chain's CDR3 is CASPDRGSYEQYF. The DNA of the CDR3 is TGTGCCAGCCCGGACAGGGGCTCCTACGAGCAGTACTTC.

This clonotype was detected ten times or more. The genes are TRBV15 and TRBJ1-4; tentatively, D is TRBD1 (6 bases). Germline CDR1 reads LNHNV; CDR2 reads YYDKDF (reference sequence). The V and J ends lost 5 bases and 0 bases respectively, with 16 bases between them. The CDR3 is 17 amino acids. CDR3 sequence: CATSRGQPLATNEKLFF. CDR3 sequence (DNA): TGTGCCACCAGCCGAGGACAGCCCCTTGCAACTAATGAAAAACTGTTTTTT.

This clonotype was seen just once. The V gene is TRBV4-2, the J gene TRBJ1-1; D not resolved. Per the germline V gene, CDR1 is LGHNA and CDR2 is YNFKEQ. V lost 1 base to trimming and J lost 11 bases, with 14 bases between them. This CDR3 comprises 13 residues. CDR3 protein: CASSQVQGDSAFF. The CDR3, as DNA: TGTGCCAGCAGCCAAGTGCAAGGCGATTCGGCTTTCTTT.